These 31 T cell receptor beta chains were sequenced from one sample in a study of cytomegalovirus exposure and HLA in healthy donors. It was with 60 Vbeta and 13 Jbeta primers that the PCR ran. Repertoires were generated with immunoSEQ multiplex PCR, while TCRdb's copy carries only in-frame clones and drops some. The sample gives more than 150,000 clones, about 90% of which show up once; 0.2% to 0.3% is in the top ten. The sample taken for sequencing was PBMCs. The receptor source for this set is a girl in the first two years of life in good health and CMV-seronegative.

This rearrangement joins TRBV10-3 to TRBJ1-5, with 8 bases matching TRBD1. V gave up 3 bases and J gave up 1 base; unmatched junction bases: 2. This CDR3 spans 15 amino acids. CDR1 is ENHRY, CDR2 SYGVKD, per germline. The CDR3 is CAISDGDRSNQPQHF. CDR3 bases: TGTGCCATCAGTGATGGGGACAGGAGCAATCAGCCCCAGCATTTT.

The chain links TRBV6-6 to TRBJ1-1, with D possibly TRBD1 on 6 matching bases. Between the trimmed V and J ends, which lost 2 bases and 6 bases, there was a span of 10 bases. Germline values: CDR1 MNHNY, CDR2 SVGAGI (reference sequence). There are 13 residues in the CDR3. In DNA form, the CDR3 reads TGTGCCAGCAGTTACGGACAGCTCGCTGAAGCTTTCTTT. Encoded protein: CASSYGQLAEAFF.

The rearrangement joins TRBV4-2 to TRBJ1-3; 11 positions match TRBD1. This CDR3 contains 20 residues. Germline CDR1 reads LGHNA; CDR2 reads YNFKEQ. After removal of 3 bases from V and 0 bases from J, the junction contained 13 bases not matched to a gene. This CDR3 is CASSHSGTGGLFYSGNTIYF. CDR3 in DNA: TGTGCCAGCAGCCATTCCGGGACAGGGGGTCTATTTTACTCTGGAAACACCATATATTTT.

The chain links TRBV18 to TRBJ1-2, with TRBD1 as a possible D gene (5 bases). Trimming took 3 bases from V and 2 from J, leaving 13 bases between them. CDR1 KGHSH and CDR2 LQKENI come from the germline V gene. This CDR3 spans 15 amino acids. The CDR3 DNA reads TGTGCCAGCTCACCCCTAAGAGACAGAAACTATGGCTACACCTTC. This sequence encodes CASSPLRDRNYGYTF.

The V call is TRBV6-1, the J call TRBJ2-7; no reliable D call. This CDR3 contains 14 residues. Germline V lookup: CDR1 MNHNS, CDR2 SASEGT. Trimming stripped 2 bases from V and 2 bases from J, with 10 bases between. The CDR3 sequence: CASSEWAVTYEQYF. CDR3 in DNA: TGTGCCAGCAGTGAATGGGCCGTAACCTACGAGCAGTACTTC.

The chain links TRBV9 to TRBJ1-4, with a tentative D call TRBD1 (5 bases). The CDR3 sequence is 16 residues long. The germline V gene encodes CDR1 SGDLS and CDR2 YYNGEE. Trimming shortened V by 0 bases and J by 5 bases, and 14 bases separated the two germline ends. CDR3 protein: CASSVGFGHQNEKLFF. The CDR3, as DNA: TGTGCCAGCAGCGTAGGTTTCGGACATCAGAATGAAAAACTGTTTTTT. Filled out from reference TRBV9 and TRBJ1-4, the complete variable domain reads DSGVTQTPKHLITATGQRVTLRCSPRSGDLSVYWYQQSLDQGLQFLIQYYNGEERAKGNILERFSAQQFPDLHSELNLSSLELGDSALYFCASSVGFGHQNEKLFFGSGTQLSVL.

The V and J genes are TRBV6-1 and TRBJ1-6; D may be TRBD1 (6 bases). The germline CDR1 and CDR2 sequences are MNHNS and SASEGT. The CDR3 runs to 11 residues. V was cut by 6 bases and J by 11 bases, with 8 bases left in between. The CDR3 DNA is TGTGCCAGCAGACAGGGTCCACCCCTCCACTTT. This gives the protein CASRQGPPLHF.

The genes are TRBV6-5 and TRBJ1-2, with 7 bases identical to TRBD1. Germline V CDR1 and CDR2: MNHEY, SVGAGI. The V gene end was trimmed by 6 bases and the J gene end by 4 bases; junction bases not matched to a gene: 5. The CDR3 totals 13 residues. Here the CDR3 reads CASRRTGFYGYTF. CDR3 DNA sequence: TGTGCCAGCAGAAGGACAGGCTTCTATGGCTACACCTTC.

The rearrangement uses TRBV9 and TRBJ2-6; no clear D. Germline CDR1 SGDLS, CDR2 YYNGEE. The CDR3 totals 16 residues. The V and J ends lost 7 bases and 0 bases respectively, with 14 bases between them. CDR3 residues: CASGTPTTSGANVLTF. CDR3 coding DNA: TGTGCCAGCGGTACACCCACTACCTCTGGGGCCAACGTCCTGACTTTC. Full variable domain (rest looked up from reference TRBV9 and TRBJ2-6): DSGVTQTPKHLITATGQRVTLRCSPRSGDLSVYWYQQSLDQGLQFLIQYYNGEERAKGNILERFSAQQFPDLHSELNLSSLELGDSALYFCASGTPTTSGANVLTFGAGSRLTVL.

The chain employs TRBV27 and TRBJ2-3; 7 bases are shared with TRBD2. This CDR3 is 16 amino acids long. CDR1 is MNHEY, CDR2 SMNVEV, per germline (reference sequence). V lost 4 bases to trimming and J lost 2 bases; unmatched junction nucleotides: 9. CDR3 sequence (DNA): TGTGCCAGCAGTTACAGTGCGGGGGAGAACACAGATACGCAGTATTTT. This gives the protein CASSYSAGENTDTQYF.

The chain recombines TRBV7-2 with TRBJ2-5, with 7 bases that match TRBD1. The CDR3 has 13 amino acids. The junction had 3 bases not matched to a gene; V was cut back by 7 bases and J by 1 base. Germline V gives CDR1 SGHTA, CDR2 FQGNSA. The CDR3 DNA sequence: TGTGCCAGCACTCGGGACAGCCAAGAGACCCAGTACTTC. Protein: CASTRDSQETQYF.

The chain links TRBV5-1 to TRBJ2-5, with D possibly being TRBD1 (7 bases). Gene TRBJ2-7 matches the end of the DNA better, so the J call may be wrong. CDR3 length: 18 amino acids. Germline V CDR1 and CDR2: SGHRS, YFSETQ. In nucleotides, the CDR3 is TGCGCCAGCAGCTTGGTGTTTTCGGGGCAGGGGGGAACCTACGAGCAGTACTTC. It yields the protein CASSLVFSGQGGTYEQYF.

The chain has TRBV30 and TRBJ1-1, with unresolved D. This CDR3 comprises 13 residues. The germline V and J ends were trimmed by 0 bases and 6 bases, with 11 bases remaining between them. Looked up from germline, CDR1 is GTSNPN and CDR2 is SVGIG (reference sequence). The CDR3 DNA follows: TGTGCCTGGAGTGTATCGGGGAGGTCTGAAGCTTTCTTT. Encoded protein: CAWSVSGRSEAFF.

V usage is TRBV19 and J usage is TRBJ2-2, with a tentative D call TRBD2 (6 bases). The germline CDR1 and CDR2 sequences are LNHDA and SQIVND (reference sequence). This CDR3 is 13 amino acids long. V gave up 1 base and J gave up 9 bases, with 9 bases separating them. The CDR3 protein is CASSIAGDRELFF. The CDR3 DNA sequence: TGTGCCAGTAGTATAGCGGGAGATAGGGAGCTGTTTTTT.

The gene calls are TRBV7-8 and TRBJ1-6, with D perhaps TRBD1 (6 bases). V was pared by 0 bases and J by 7 bases, with 19 bases between. CDR3 length: 18 residues. CDR1 is SGHVS, CDR2 FQNEAQ, per germline. The CDR3 sequence: CASSLAETGHGGNSPLHF. The CDR3 nucleotides read TGTGCCAGCAGCTTAGCAGAGACAGGCCATGGGGGAAATTCACCCCTCCACTTT. Together with reference TRBV7-8 and TRBJ1-6, the CDR3 gives the full variable domain: GAGVSQSPRYKVAKRGQDVALRCDPISGHVSLFWYQQALGQGPEFLTYFQNEAQLDKSGLPSDRFFAERPEGSVSTLKIQRTQQEDSAVYLCASSLAETGHGGNSPLHFGNGTRLTVT.

CDR3 region: CASSPTSGGIYEQYF. CDR3 DNA: TGTGCCAGCAGCCCTACTAGCGGGGGAATTTACGAGCAGTACTTC. The gene calls are TRBV7-2 and TRBJ2-7; 11 bases match TRBD2. Looked up from germline, CDR1 is SGHTA and CDR2 is FQGNSA. The CDR3 has 15 residues. Trimming took 5 bases from V and 4 from J; bases not matched to a gene: 7.

This chain joins TRBV5-1 and TRBJ1-1, with 11 bases that match TRBD1. Germline V gene sequence: CDR1 SGHRS, CDR2 YFSETQ. The trim removed 3 bases at V and 0 bases at J, leaving 4 bases unmatched. This CDR3 contains 16 residues. DNA of the CDR3: TGCGCCAGCAGCTCCGGACAGGGGGCTGTGAACACTGAAGCTTTCTTT. Translated: CASSSGQGAVNTEAFF.

V gene TRBV18 combines with J gene TRBJ2-1; unclear D gene. The germline V gene encodes CDR1 KGHSH and CDR2 LQKENI. Trimming cost V 0 bases and J 6 bases, with 9 bases left between them. This CDR3 spans 14 amino acids. CDR3 sequence: CASSPPVRFNEQFF. CDR3 sequence (DNA): TGTGCCAGCTCACCACCGGTGCGGTTCAATGAGCAGTTCTTC.

CDR3 residues: CASSPLYLRRGGRTTEAFF. The CDR3 DNA reads as TGTGCCAGCAGTCCGTTATATTTGCGTCGGGGGGGTAGGACCACTGAAGCTTTCTTT. This chain connects TRBV27 to TRBJ1-1; the D gene is possibly TRBD1 (5 bases). The V and J ends lost 5 bases and 4 bases respectively, with 29 bases between them. The V gene's germline CDR1 is MNHEY and CDR2 SMNVEV (reference sequence). CDR3 length: 19 residues.

Here the CDR3 DNA reads TGTGCCAGTAGTATGCGGGCTAGCGGGAGGGACATTAAGTCCTACGAGCAGTACTTC. Its protein is CASSMRASGRDIKSYEQYF. The V gene is TRBV19, the J gene TRBJ2-7; 12 nucleotides agree with TRBD2. Trimming at V came to 3 bases and at J to 1 base, leaving 13 bases not matched to a gene. Looked up from germline, CDR1 is LNHDA and CDR2 is SQIVND (reference sequence). The CDR3 is 19 amino acids.

The gene calls are TRBV5-6 and TRBJ2-7; TRBD1 matches at 7 bases. Trimming took 5 bases from V and 6 from J; bases not matched to a gene: 5. The length of the CDR3 is 12 residues. The germline CDR1 and CDR2 sequences are SGHDT and YYEEEE. The CDR3 loop is CASSSGTVEQYF. CDR3 in DNA: TGTGCCAGCAGTTCTGGGACAGTCGAGCAGTACTTC.

V gene TRBV11-2 combines with J gene TRBJ2-7; 9 nucleotides line up with TRBD2. Losses at the gene ends were 5 bases for V and 4 bases for J; bases not matched to a gene: 12. The V gene's germline CDR1 is SGHAT and CDR2 FQNNGV. The CDR3 has 16 residues. The CDR3 sequence: CASSPIRREGPYEQYF. CDR3 nucleotide sequence: TGTGCCAGCAGCCCTATCCGGCGGGAGGGCCCTTACGAGCAGTACTTC.

The chain is built from TRBV6-6 and TRBJ1-5; D is ambiguous. The germline V and J ends were trimmed by 4 bases and 0 bases, with 10 bases remaining between them. The CDR3 has 15 amino acids. Germline V CDR1 and CDR2: MNHNY, SVGAGI (reference sequence). In DNA form, the CDR3 reads TGTGCCAGCAGTTGGCTCCGTTTTAGCAATCAGCCCCAGCATTTT. Residues: CASSWLRFSNQPQHF.

This rearrangement joins TRBV5-8 to TRBJ2-1; 8 nucleotides agree with TRBD1. From germline, CDR1 is SGHTS and CDR2 YDEGEE. This CDR3 is 16 amino acids long. V lost 5 bases, J lost 2 bases, and 9 bases stayed unmatched. As DNA, the CDR3 is TGTGCCAGCAGTCCCGGACAGGGTTGGGCCTACAATGAGCAGTTCTTC. Amino acid sequence: CASSPGQGWAYNEQFF.

The chain has TRBV19 and TRBJ2-7, with D perhaps TRBD1 (6 bases). Germline loops: CDR1 LNHDA, CDR2 SQIVND (reference sequence). V was clipped by 9 bases and J by 6 bases, with 15 bases between them. The CDR3 sequence is 12 residues long. CDR3 bases: TGTGCCAGCAGTCACAGGGACCGCGAGCAGTACTTC. Protein product: CASSHRDREQYF.

This chain connects TRBV7-2 to TRBJ1-5; D might be TRBD1 (5 bases). The V gene's germline CDR1 is SGHTA and CDR2 FQGNSA. Trimming stripped 3 bases from V and 0 bases from J, with 12 bases between. This CDR3 is 16 amino acids long. The CDR3 is CASSFTGGYSNQPQHF. CDR3 nucleotide sequence: TGTGCCAGCAGCTTTACTGGGGGGTATAGCAATCAGCCCCAGCATTTT. Full variable domain (outside the CDR3, taken from reference TRBV7-2 and TRBJ1-5): GAGVSQSPSNKVTEKGKDVELRCDPISGHTALYWYRQSLGQGLEFLIYFQGNSAPDKSGLPSDRFSAERTGGSVSTLTIQRTQQEDSAVYLCASSFTGGYSNQPQHFGDGTRLSIL.

The chain uses TRBV10-3 and TRBJ2-5, with TRBD1 matching over 8 bases. Germline V gene sequence: CDR1 ENHRY, CDR2 SYGVKD. This CDR3 contains 15 residues. The V and J ends lost 3 bases and 5 bases, in that order; junction bases with no gene match: 8. This chain's CDR3 is CAISDQGQGWETQYF. Here the CDR3 DNA reads TGTGCCATCAGTGATCAAGGACAGGGCTGGGAGACCCAGTACTTC.

The V call is TRBV6-4, the J call TRBJ2-7, with 10 bases that match TRBD2. The trim removed 4 bases at V and 2 bases at J, leaving 11 bases unmatched. Germline assignment: CDR1 MRHNA and CDR2 SNTAGT. This CDR3 has 17 residues. CDR3 coding DNA: TGTGCCAGCAGTGTTTTACCGGGACTAGCGCATACCTACGAGCAGTACTTC. Protein sequence: CASSVLPGLAHTYEQYF.

This chain connects TRBV7-9 to TRBJ1-1, with TRBD1 identical over 7 bases. From germline, CDR1 is SEHNR and CDR2 FQNEAQ (reference sequence). The V segment lost 5 bases and the J segment 4 bases; nucleotides outside the gene matches: 7. The length of the CDR3 is 14 residues. As DNA, the CDR3 is TGTGCCAGCAGCCAGACAGGGTTCGGCACTGAAGCTTTCTTT. Amino acid sequence: CASSQTGFGTEAFF.

This clone was seen only once. The V call is TRBV27, the J call TRBJ1-3, with 7 bases that match TRBD1. CDR1 is MNHEY, CDR2 SMNVEV, per germline (reference sequence). This CDR3 contains 13 residues. Unmatched junction bases numbered 5, after V lost 9 bases and J lost 3 bases. The CDR3: CARLTGVGNTIYF. CDR3 DNA: TGTGCCAGGTTAACAGGGGTTGGAAACACCATATATTTT.

The chain links TRBV5-1 to TRBJ2-4; maybe TRBD2 (5 bases). Between the trimmed V and J ends, which lost 4 bases and 2 bases, there was a span of 7 bases. The CDR3 contains 13 residues. CDR1 is SGHRS, CDR2 YFSETQ, per germline. CDR3 DNA: TGCGCCAGCAGCGAGGGAACCAAAAACATTCAGTACTTC. This codes for CASSEGTKNIQYF.